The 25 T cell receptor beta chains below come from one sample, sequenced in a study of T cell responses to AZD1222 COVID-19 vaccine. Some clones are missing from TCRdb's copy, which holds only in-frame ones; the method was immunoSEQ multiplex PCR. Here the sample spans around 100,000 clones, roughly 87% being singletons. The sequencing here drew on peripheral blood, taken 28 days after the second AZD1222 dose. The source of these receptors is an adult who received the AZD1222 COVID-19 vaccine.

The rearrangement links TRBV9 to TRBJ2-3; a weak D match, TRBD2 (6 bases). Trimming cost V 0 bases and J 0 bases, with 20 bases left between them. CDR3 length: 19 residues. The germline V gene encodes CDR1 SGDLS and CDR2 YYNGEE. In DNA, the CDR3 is TGTGCCAGCAGCGTAGGGGCGGGGCCAGGGACTCTTAGCACAGATACGCAGTATTTT. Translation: CASSVGAGPGTLSTDTQYF.

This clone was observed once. The CDR3 nucleotides read TGTGCCAGCAGCCAAGAAATTTCTACGCTGAACACTGAAGCTTTCTTT. This gives the protein CASSQEISTLNTEAFF. V is TRBV3-1 (or the pseudogene TRBV3-2) and J is TRBJ1-1; D is unclear. Trimming took off 0 bases at V and 0 bases at J, with 11 bases between the two ends. This CDR3 comprises 16 residues. Germline assignment: CDR1 LGHDT and CDR2 YNNKEL (reference sequence).

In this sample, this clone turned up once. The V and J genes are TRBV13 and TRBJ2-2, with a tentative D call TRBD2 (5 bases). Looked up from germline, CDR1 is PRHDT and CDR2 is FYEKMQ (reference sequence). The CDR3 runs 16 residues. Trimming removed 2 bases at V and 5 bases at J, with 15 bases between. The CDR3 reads CASSLRLSGNTGELFF. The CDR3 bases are TGTGCCAGCAGCTTAAGACTATCGGGAAATACCGGGGAGCTGTTTTTT. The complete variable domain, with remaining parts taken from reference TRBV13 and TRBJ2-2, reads AAGVIQSPRHLIKEKRETATLKCYPIPRHDTVYWYQQGPGQDPQFLISFYEKMQSDKGSIPDRFSAQQFSDYHSELNMSSLELGDSALYFCASSLRLSGNTGELFFGEGSRLTVL.

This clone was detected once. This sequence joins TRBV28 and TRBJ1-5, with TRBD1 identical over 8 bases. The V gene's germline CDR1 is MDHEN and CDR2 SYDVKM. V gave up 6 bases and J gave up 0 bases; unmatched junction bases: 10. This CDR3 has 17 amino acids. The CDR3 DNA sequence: TGTGCCAGCAGGGATTGGACAGGGATGGGTAGCAATCAGCCCCAGCATTTT. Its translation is CASRDWTGMGSNQPQHF. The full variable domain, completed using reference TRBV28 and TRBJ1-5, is DVKVTQSSRYLVKRTGEKVFLECVQDMDHENMFWYRQDPGLGLRLIYFSYDVKMKEKGDIPEGYSVSREKKERFSLILESASTNQTSMYLCASRDWTGMGSNQPQHFGDGTRLSIL.

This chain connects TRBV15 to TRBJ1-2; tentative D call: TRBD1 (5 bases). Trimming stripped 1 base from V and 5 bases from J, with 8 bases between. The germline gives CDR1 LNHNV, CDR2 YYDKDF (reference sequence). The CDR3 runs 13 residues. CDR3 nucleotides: TGTGCCACCAGCAGAGGGGACGGGTATGGCTACACCTTC. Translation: CATSRGDGYGYTF.

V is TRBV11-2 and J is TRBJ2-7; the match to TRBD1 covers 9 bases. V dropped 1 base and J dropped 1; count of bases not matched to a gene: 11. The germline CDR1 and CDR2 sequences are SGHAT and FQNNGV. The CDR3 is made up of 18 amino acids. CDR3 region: CASSLGRDRAPLSYEQYF. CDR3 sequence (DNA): TGTGCCAGCAGCTTAGGTCGGGACAGGGCGCCTCTTTCCTACGAGCAGTACTTC.

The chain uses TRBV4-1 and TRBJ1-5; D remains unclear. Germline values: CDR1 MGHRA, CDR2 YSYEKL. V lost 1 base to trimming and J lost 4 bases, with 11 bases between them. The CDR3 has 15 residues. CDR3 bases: TGCGCCAGCAGCCAAGGGGCAGCTCTTAATCAGCCCCAGCATTTT. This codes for CASSQGAALNQPQHF.

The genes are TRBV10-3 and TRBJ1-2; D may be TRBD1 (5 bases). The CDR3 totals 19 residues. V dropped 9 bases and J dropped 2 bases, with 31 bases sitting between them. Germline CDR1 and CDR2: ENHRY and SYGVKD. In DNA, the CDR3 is TGTGCCATATTGGGTGGGGGAGAAGGGGAGGCCACCCCCAACTATGGCTACACCTTC. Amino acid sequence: CAILGGGEGEATPNYGYTF.

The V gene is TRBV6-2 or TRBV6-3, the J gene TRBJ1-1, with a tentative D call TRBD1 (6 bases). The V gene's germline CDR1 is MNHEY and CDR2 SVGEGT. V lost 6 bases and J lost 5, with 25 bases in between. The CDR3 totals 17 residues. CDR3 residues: CASSNGAPRGRGTEAFF. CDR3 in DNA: TGTGCCAGCAGCAATGGGGCCCCCAGGGGAAGAGGAACTGAAGCTTTCTTT.

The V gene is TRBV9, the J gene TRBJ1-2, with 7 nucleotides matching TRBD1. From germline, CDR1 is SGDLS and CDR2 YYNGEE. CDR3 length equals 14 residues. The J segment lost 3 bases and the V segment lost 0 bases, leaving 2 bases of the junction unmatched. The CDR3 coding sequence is TGTGCCAGCAGCGTAGTAGGGACAGACTATGGCTACACCTTC. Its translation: CASSVVGTDYGYTF.

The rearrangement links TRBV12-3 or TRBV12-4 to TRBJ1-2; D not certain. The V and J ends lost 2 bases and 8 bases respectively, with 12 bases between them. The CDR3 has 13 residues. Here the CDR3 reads CASSLSGPGGYTF. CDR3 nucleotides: TGTGCCAGCAGTTTATCGGGTCCGGGGGGCTACACCTTC.

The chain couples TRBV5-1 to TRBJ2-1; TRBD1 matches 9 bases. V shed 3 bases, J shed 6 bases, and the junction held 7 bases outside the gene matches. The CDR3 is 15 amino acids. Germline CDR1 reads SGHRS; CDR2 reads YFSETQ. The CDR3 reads CASSSDPGQGNEQFF. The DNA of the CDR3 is TGCGCCAGCAGCTCCGATCCGGGACAGGGCAATGAGCAGTTCTTC.

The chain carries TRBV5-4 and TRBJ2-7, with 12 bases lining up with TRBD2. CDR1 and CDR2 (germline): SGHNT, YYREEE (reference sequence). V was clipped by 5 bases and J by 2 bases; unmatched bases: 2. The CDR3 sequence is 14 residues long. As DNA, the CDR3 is TGTGCCAGCAGTCTAGCGGGAGGGCCCTACGAGCAGTACTTC. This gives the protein CASSLAGGPYEQYF.

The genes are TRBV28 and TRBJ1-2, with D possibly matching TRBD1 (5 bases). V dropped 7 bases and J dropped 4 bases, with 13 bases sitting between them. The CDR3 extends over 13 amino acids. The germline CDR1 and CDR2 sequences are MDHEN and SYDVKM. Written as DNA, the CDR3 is TGTGCCAGCATGGCAGGGAAGGTCTATGGCTACACCTTC. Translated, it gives CASMAGKVYGYTF.

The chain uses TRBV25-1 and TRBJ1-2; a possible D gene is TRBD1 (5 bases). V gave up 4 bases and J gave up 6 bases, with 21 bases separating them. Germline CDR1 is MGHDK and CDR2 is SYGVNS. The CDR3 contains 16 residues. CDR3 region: CASSGMTVGLRDGYTF. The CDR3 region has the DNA TGTGCCAGCAGTGGAATGACAGTTGGACTTCGTGATGGCTACACCTTC.

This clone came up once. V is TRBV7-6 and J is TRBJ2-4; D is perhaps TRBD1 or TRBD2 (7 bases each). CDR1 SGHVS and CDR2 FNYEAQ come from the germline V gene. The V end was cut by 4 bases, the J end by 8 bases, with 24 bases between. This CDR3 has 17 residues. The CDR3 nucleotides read TGTGCCAGCAGCTCGGATGACAGGGTCGTGGGGGGGGACATTCAGTACTTC. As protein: CASSSDDRVVGGDIQYF.

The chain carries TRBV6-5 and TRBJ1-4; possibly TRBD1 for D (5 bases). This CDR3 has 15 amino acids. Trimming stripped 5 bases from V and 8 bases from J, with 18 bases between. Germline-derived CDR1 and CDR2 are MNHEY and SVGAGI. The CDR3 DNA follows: TGTGCCAGCAGTCGCAGGGAATATATTAAAGAAAAACTGTTTTTT. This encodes CASSRREYIKEKLFF.

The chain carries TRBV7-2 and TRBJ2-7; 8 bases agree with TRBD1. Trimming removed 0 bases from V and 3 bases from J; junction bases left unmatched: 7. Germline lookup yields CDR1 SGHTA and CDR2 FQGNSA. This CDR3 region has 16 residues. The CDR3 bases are TGTGCCAGCAGCTTAGCGGGGACAGGCGGAAGCTACGAGCAGTACTTC. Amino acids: CASSLAGTGGSYEQYF. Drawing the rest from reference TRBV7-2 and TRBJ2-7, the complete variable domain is GAGVSQSPSNKVTEKGKDVELRCDPISGHTALYWYRQSLGQGLEFLIYFQGNSAPDKSGLPSDRFSAERTGGSVSTLTIQRTQQEDSAVYLCASSLAGTGGSYEQYFGPGTRLTVT.

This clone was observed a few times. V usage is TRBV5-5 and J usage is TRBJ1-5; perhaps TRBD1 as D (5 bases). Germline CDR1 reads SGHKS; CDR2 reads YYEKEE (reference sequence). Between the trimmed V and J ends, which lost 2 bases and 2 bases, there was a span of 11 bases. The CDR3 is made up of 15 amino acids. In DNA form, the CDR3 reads TGTGCCAGCAGCTTAGGGGAAAGGGGCAATCAGCCCCAGCATTTT. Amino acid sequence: CASSLGERGNQPQHF.

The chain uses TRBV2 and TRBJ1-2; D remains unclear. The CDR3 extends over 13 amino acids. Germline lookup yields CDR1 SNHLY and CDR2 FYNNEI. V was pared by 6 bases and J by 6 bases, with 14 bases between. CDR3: CASRDGSNDGYTF. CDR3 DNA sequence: TGTGCCAGCAGGGACGGGTCGAATGATGGCTACACCTTC.

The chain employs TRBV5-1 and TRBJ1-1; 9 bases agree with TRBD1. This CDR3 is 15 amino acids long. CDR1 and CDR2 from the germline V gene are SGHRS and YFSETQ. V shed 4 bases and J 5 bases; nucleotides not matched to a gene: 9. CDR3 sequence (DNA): TGCGCCAGCAGCATAGGGACAGGGTCGAAGACTGAAGCTTTCTTT. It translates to CASSIGTGSKTEAFF.

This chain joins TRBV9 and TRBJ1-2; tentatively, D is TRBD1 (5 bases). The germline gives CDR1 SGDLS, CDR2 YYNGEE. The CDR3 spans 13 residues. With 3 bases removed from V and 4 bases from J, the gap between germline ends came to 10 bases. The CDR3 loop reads CASSAGTVYGYTF. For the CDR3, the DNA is TGTGCCAGCAGCGCCGGGACGGTCTATGGCTACACCTTC.

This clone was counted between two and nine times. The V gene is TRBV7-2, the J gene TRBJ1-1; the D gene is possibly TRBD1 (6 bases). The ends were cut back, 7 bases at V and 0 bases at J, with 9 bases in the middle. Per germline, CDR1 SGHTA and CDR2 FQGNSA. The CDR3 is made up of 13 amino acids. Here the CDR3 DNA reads TGTGCCAGCAAGGGGGGGTTGAACACTGAAGCTTTCTTT. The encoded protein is CASKGGLNTEAFF.

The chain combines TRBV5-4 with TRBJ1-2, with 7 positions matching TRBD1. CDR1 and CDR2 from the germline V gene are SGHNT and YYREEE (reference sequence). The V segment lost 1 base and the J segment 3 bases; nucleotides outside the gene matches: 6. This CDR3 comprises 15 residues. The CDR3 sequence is CASSLRTGPDYGYTF. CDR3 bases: TGTGCCAGCAGCTTGAGGACAGGTCCTGACTATGGCTACACCTTC.

This CDR3 reads CASQGQGTEQYF. The CDR3 DNA reads as TGCGCCAGCCAGGGGCAGGGGACCGAGCAGTACTTC. The chain recombines TRBV4-1 with TRBJ2-7, with D possibly matching TRBD1 (6 bases). The CDR3 has 12 residues. Germline loops: CDR1 MGHRA, CDR2 YSYEKL. The V and J ends lost 8 bases and 6 bases respectively, with 14 bases between them.